Detailed here is one TCR beta chain. The antigen remains unidentified. TCRdb's copy holds only in-frame clones and misses some; the assay was immunoSEQ multiplex PCR. The sample contains about 680,000 clones, roughly 70% of which appear only once. The data are from a study of shared clonotypes between healthy human individuals. On the study more broadly: Two women and a few men aged 18 to 49 served as donors.

Looked up from germline, CDR1 is WNHNN and CDR2 is SYGVQD (reference sequence). V lost 0 bases to trimming and J lost 2 bases, with 11 bases between them. The CDR3 length is 15 residues. Study results and limitations: The low donor count limited represented genetic and exposure-history diversity.

The sequence was collected from a woman between 25 and 40 years old in good health. This chain joins TRBV10-1 and TRBJ2-7, with a tentative D call TRBD1 (6 bases). The sample taken for sequencing was memory CD4+ T cells sorted from blood. The subset is: CD45RA-negative fraction. CDR3 coding DNA: TGCGCCAGCAGTGAGTCCTCGGACAGTACCTACGAGCAGTACTTC. Translation: CASSESSDSTYEQYF.